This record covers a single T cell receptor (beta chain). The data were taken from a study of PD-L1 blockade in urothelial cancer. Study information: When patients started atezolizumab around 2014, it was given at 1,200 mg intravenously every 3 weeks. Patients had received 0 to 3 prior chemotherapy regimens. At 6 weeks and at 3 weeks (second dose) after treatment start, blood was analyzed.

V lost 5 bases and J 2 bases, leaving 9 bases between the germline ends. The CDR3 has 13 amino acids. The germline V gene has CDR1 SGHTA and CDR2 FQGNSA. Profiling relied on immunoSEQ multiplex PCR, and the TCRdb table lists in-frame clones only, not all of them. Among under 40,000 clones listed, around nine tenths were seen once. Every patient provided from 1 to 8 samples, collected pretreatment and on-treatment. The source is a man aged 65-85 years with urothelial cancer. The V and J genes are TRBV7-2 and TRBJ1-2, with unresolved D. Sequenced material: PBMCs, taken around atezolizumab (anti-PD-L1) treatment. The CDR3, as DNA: TGTGCCAGCAGCCCAGAGGTGAACTATGGCTACACCTTC. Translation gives CASSPEVNYGYTF.